This T cell receptor (beta chain) was recorded in a study of shared clonotypes between healthy human individuals. Method: immunoSEQ multiplex PCR; TCRdb's copy keeps in-frame clones and lacks some. The sample carries 1.5 million to 2.5 million clones, roughly 94% recorded once. Naive CD8 cells lacked CD45RO, underwent positive selection for CCR7 and left out terminally differentiated effector memory CD45RA+ cells. The CDR3 has 13 amino acids. Germline-derived CDR1 and CDR2 are MGHRA and YSYEKL. V was clipped by 2 bases and J by 8 bases, with 10 bases between them. The chain employs TRBV4-1 and TRBJ2-4; D uncertain. This receptor was identified in a man aged 18 to 30 in good health. The specimen sequenced was naive CD8+ T cells sorted from blood. The CDR3 bases are TGCGCCAGCAGCCAAACCAGTACGGACATTCAGTACTTC. Translated: CASSQTSTDIQYF.